This TCR beta chain was sequenced for a study of control samples from healthy donors and cancer patients. Clones were read by immunoSEQ multiplex PCR, and TCRdb kept only the in-frame ones, dropping some. This table holds more than 20,000 clones, roughly 88% found once. V lost 5 bases, J lost 0 bases, and 24 bases lay in between. The germline gives CDR1 SGHRS, CDR2 YFSETQ. This CDR3 comprises 19 residues. V is TRBV5-1 and J is TRBJ2-1; D remains unclear. This TCR came from a middle-aged man with lung cancer. The sequenced sample consisted of PBMCs. The CDR3 region has the DNA TGCGCCAGCAGTCAAGACTGGGGTAAAATTTCTCTCTCCTACAATGAGCAGTTCTTC. Translating it yields CASSQDWGKISLSYNEQFF.